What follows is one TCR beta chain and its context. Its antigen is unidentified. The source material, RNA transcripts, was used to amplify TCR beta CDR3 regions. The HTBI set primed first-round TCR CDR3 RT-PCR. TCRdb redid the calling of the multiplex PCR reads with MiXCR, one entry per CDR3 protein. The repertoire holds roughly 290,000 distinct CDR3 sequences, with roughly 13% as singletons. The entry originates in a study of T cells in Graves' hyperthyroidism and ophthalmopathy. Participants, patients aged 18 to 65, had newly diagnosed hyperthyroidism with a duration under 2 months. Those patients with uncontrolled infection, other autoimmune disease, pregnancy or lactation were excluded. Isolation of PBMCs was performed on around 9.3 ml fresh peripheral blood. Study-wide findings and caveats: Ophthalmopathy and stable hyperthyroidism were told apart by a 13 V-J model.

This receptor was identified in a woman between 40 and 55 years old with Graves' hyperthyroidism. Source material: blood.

For the CDR3, the DNA is TGTGCCAGCAGGACCTCGGGAGCACCCTGGGATACGCAGTATTTT. Translation gives CASRTSGAPWDTQYF. The chain employs TRBV6-8 and TRBJ2-3; tentatively, D is TRBD2 (6 bases). CDR3 size: 15 residues. Germline CDR1 MNHGY, CDR2 SAAAGT. The V end was cut by 6 bases, the J end by 6 bases, with 19 bases between.